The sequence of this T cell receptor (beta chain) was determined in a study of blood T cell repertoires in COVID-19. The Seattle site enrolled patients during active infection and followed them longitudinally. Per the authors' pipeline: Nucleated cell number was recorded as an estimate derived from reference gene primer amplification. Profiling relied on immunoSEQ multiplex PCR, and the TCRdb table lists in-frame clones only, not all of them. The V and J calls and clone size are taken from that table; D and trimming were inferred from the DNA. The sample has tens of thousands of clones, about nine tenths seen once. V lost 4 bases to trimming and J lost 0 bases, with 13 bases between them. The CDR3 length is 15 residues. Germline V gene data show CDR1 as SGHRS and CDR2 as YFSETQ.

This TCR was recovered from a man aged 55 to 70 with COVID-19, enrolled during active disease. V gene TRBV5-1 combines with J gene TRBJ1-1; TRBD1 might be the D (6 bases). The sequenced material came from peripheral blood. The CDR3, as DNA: TGCGCCAGCAGCCCGGCAGGGACATTGAACACTGAAGCTTTCTTT. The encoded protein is CASSPAGTLNTEAFF.